Shown below are 22 T cell receptor beta chains from a single sample sequenced in a study of early T cells in non-severe SARS-CoV-2 infection (dated by TCRdb to about 2021). Library preparation employed 5' RACE. Sequencing was performed on a NextSeq 500. TCRdb itself trimmed the public reads at Q25 with fastp, ran MiXCR and retained productive beta chains. For every CDR3 protein sequence, its rows merge into one entry that carries the most common genes and DNA. The table for this sample lists around 25,000 distinct CDR3 sequences; approximately 5.1% of them were counted only once. Clones ranked in the top ten supply 5% to 7.5% of the sample. The sequenced sample was whole blood. The receptors stem from an adult who was a healthcare worker with PCR-confirmed SARS-CoV-2 infection or an uninfected control (not recorded which).

V is TRBV7-8 and J is TRBJ2-1, with 12 bases that match TRBD1. In germline, CDR1 is SGHVS, CDR2 FQNEAQ. The CDR3 contains 16 residues. The V segment lost 5 bases and the J segment 7 bases; nucleotides outside the gene matches: 9. CDR3 in amino acids: CASSPGQGAIQNEQFF. The CDR3 DNA is TGTGCCAGCAGCCCGGGACAGGGGGCTATACAGAATGAGCAGTTCTTC.

This clonotype was found many times. The V and J genes are TRBV5-4 and TRBJ2-5; tentatively, D is TRBD2 (5 bases). V lost 4 bases and J lost 3, with 19 bases in between. The CDR3 has 16 amino acids. The germline CDR1 and CDR2 sequences are SGHNT and YYREEE (reference sequence). CDR3 sequence: CASSARVRGGKETQYF. CDR3 nucleotide sequence: TGTGCCAGCAGCGCCAGAGTCCGGGGTGGGAAAGAGACCCAGTACTTC.

This clonotype occurred a few times. The CDR3 DNA reads as TGCAGTGCTAAGGACGGACTAGCGGGAGCAGTGGTCGGGGAGCTGTTTTTT. This sequence encodes CSAKDGLAGAVVGELFF. This chain uses TRBV20-1 with TRBJ2-2; 13 bases fit TRBD2. The CDR3 extends over 17 amino acids. Per the germline V gene, CDR1 is DFQATT and CDR2 is SNEGSKA (reference sequence). V shed 4 bases and J 7 bases; nucleotides not matched to a gene: 12.

This clonotype was seen repeatedly, ten times or more. This chain uses TRBV2 with TRBJ1-1; D possibly corresponds to TRBD1 (6 bases). Trimming stripped 7 bases from V and 0 bases from J, with 21 bases between. In germline, CDR1 is SNHLY, CDR2 FYNNEI. The CDR3 loop spans 17 amino acids. This CDR3 reads CASTERAGALMNTEAFF. For the CDR3, the DNA is TGTGCCAGCACCGAGCGGGCAGGGGCTTTAATGAACACTGAAGCTTTCTTT.

This clonotype was detected ten times or more. The chain has TRBV3-1 and TRBJ1-6; TRBD1 aligns across 7 bases. The V and J ends lost 4 bases and 5 bases, in that order; junction bases with no gene match: 2. CDR1 and CDR2 (germline): LGHDT, YNNKEL (reference sequence). The CDR3 is 14 amino acids. The CDR3 nucleotides are TGTGCCAGCAGCCCCGGGACAGATAATTCACCCCTCCACTTT. Its translation is CASSPGTDNSPLHF.

The table lists this clonotype with a few counts. This chain connects TRBV28 to TRBJ1-3; D is uncertain. There are 15 residues in the CDR3. Trimming removed 6 bases from V and 0 bases from J, with 12 bases in between. CDR1 and CDR2 from the germline V gene are MDHEN and SYDVKM. CDR3 amino acids: CASSHGSSSGNTIYF. The CDR3 nucleotides are TGTGCCAGCAGCCACGGCAGCAGCTCTGGAAACACCATATATTTT.

V usage is TRBV18 and J usage is TRBJ1-6; TRBD1 aligns across 8 bases. V was clipped by 3 bases and J by 6 bases; unmatched bases: 1. The V gene's germline CDR1 is KGHSH and CDR2 LQKENI. The CDR3 extends over 14 amino acids. CDR3 DNA sequence: TGTGCCAGCTCACCCGGACAGGGTAATTCACCCCTCCACTTT. Translating it yields CASSPGQGNSPLHF. Variable domain in full (rest from reference TRBV18 and TRBJ1-6): NAGVMQNPRHLVRRRGQEARLRCSPMKGHSHVYWYRQLPEEGLKFMVYLQKENIIDESGMPKERFSAEFPKEGPSILRIQQVVRGDSAAYFCASSPGQGNSPLHFGNGTRLTVT.

By sample share, this clonotype is medium-sized (0.01 to 0.1%). The chain couples TRBV7-9 to TRBJ1-6; unclear D gene. The CDR3 length is 13 residues. The V gene lost 5 bases and the J gene lost 8 bases, with 10 bases spanning the gap. Per germline, CDR1 SEHNR and CDR2 FQNEAQ (reference sequence). The CDR3, as DNA: TGTGCCAGCAGCCTGTCGGCGGATTCACCCCTCCACTTT. It translates to CASSLSADSPLHF. Together with reference TRBV7-9 and TRBJ1-6, the CDR3 gives the full variable domain: DTGVSQNPRHKITKRGQNVTFRCDPISEHNRLYWYRQTLGQGPEFLTYFQNEAQLEKSRLLSDRFSAERPKGSFSTLEIQRTEQGDSAMYLCASSLSADSPLHFGNGTRLTVT.

At least ten counts were recorded for this clonotype. The DNA of the CDR3 is TGTGCCAGCAGTTACAAGATGAACACTGAAGCTTTCTTT. Amino acids: CASSYKMNTEAFF. V is TRBV6-5 and J is TRBJ1-1, with D unclear. Germline assignment: CDR1 MNHEY and CDR2 SVGAGI. This CDR3 comprises 13 residues. Deletions cut 2 bases from V and 0 bases from J, with 4 bases between.

This clonotype was seen ten or more times. The CDR3 here is CASSLWAEANYGYTF. The CDR3 DNA reads TGTGCCAGCTCACTTTGGGCAGAAGCTAACTATGGCTACACCTTC. V is TRBV18 and J is TRBJ1-2; no definite D call. Trimming cost V 4 bases and J 0 bases, with 12 bases left between them. The CDR3 is made up of 15 amino acids. The V gene's germline CDR1 is KGHSH and CDR2 LQKENI.

This clonotype was recorded at least ten times. V usage is TRBV20-1 and J usage is TRBJ1-1; TRBD1 agrees at 9 bases. The CDR3 runs 13 residues. Germline CDR1 and CDR2: DFQATT and SNEGSKA (reference sequence). Trimming at V came to 5 bases and at J to 4 bases, leaving 5 bases not matched to a gene. The CDR3 loop reads CSAPDRGVTEAFF. As DNA, the CDR3 is TGCAGTGCTCCCGACAGGGGGGTCACTGAAGCTTTCTTT.

This clonotype came up many times. J is TRBJ2-7 and V is TRBV20-1, with 9 bases that match TRBD2. The V segment lost 5 bases and the J segment 4 bases; nucleotides outside the gene matches: 3. There are 12 residues in the CDR3. The germline CDR1 and CDR2 sequences are DFQATT and SNEGSKA (reference sequence). Written as DNA, the CDR3 is TGCAGTGCTGGCGGGGGGGCATACGAGCAGTACTTC. Amino acid sequence: CSAGGGAYEQYF.

The rearrangement joins TRBV9 to TRBJ1-1; weak D call: TRBD1 (6 bases). V was shortened by 4 bases and J by 1 base, with 11 bases between the two germline ends. The CDR3 loop spans 14 amino acids. Germline CDR1 is SGDLS and CDR2 is YYNGEE. In DNA, the CDR3 is TGTGCCAGCAGCCCCGGACAGCCGAACACTGAAGCTTTCTTT. It translates to CASSPGQPNTEAFF.

The table lists this clonotype with a few counts. V is TRBV5-1 and J is TRBJ2-7; perhaps TRBD1 as D (6 bases). The V gene's germline CDR1 is SGHRS and CDR2 YFSETQ. The CDR3 is made up of 13 amino acids. Trimming left V 4 bases short and J 4 bases short, with 12 bases between. The CDR3 DNA reads TGCGCCAGCAGCCGGGTACAGGGTTACGAGCAGTACTTC. Its protein product is CASSRVQGYEQYF.

The table lists this clonotype with a few counts. The chain couples TRBV7-6 to TRBJ2-1; D remains ambiguous. Germline V lookup: CDR1 SGHVS, CDR2 FNYEAQ. V was shortened by 1 base and J by 2 bases, with 12 bases between the two germline ends. The CDR3 length is 16 residues. This CDR3 is CASSLGFSPTYNEQFF. In DNA form, the CDR3 reads TGTGCCAGCAGCTTAGGTTTCAGTCCTACCTACAATGAGCAGTTCTTC.

This clonotype occurred many times. For the CDR3, the DNA is TGTGCCAGCAGTGAGGGGTCCCTTACCAACGAGCAGTACTTC. It translates to CASSEGSLTNEQYF. The chain uses TRBV2 and TRBJ2-7; D uncertain. V gave up 3 bases and J gave up 5 bases, with 14 bases separating them. The CDR3 consists of 14 residues. CDR1 is SNHLY, CDR2 FYNNEI, per germline. Complete variable domain (other parts from reference TRBV2 and TRBJ2-7): EPEVTQTPSHQVTQMGQEVILRCVPISNHLYFYWYRQILGQKVEFLVSFYNNEISEKSEIFDDQFSVERPDGSNFTLKIRSTKLEDSAMYFCASSEGSLTNEQYFGPGTRLTVT.

This clonotype was found many times. The chain combines TRBV20-1 with TRBJ1-5, with a weak D call TRBD1 (5 bases). V lost 4 bases and J 0 bases, leaving 16 bases between the germline ends. Per germline, CDR1 DFQATT and CDR2 SNEGSKA (reference sequence). This CDR3 contains 16 residues. CDR3 DNA: TGCAGTGCTAAGTTTGGGACTCTCTATAGCAATCAGCCCCAGCATTTT. Translating gives CSAKFGTLYSNQPQHF.

About this clonotype itself: At one boundary the junction diverges from the germline segment, which might be a read error. The chain joins TRBV7-6 to TRBJ1-4; D remains ambiguous. The CDR3 spans 14 residues. Germline CDR1 reads SGHVS; CDR2 reads FNYEAQ. In DNA, the CDR3 is TGTGCCAGCAGCTCTACTCCAACTAATGAAAAACTGTCTTTT. Translation: CASSSTPTNEKLSF.

This clonotype was seen ten or more times. The CDR3, as DNA: TGTGCCAGCAGCTTAAGATTAGGCACCTTGGAGCAGTACTTC. It codes for CASSLRLGTLEQYF. J is TRBJ2-7 and V is TRBV11-2, with D hard to call. CDR3 length equals 14 residues. Deletions cut 2 bases from V and 7 bases from J, with 15 bases between. Germline V gene sequence: CDR1 SGHAT, CDR2 FQNNGV. The whole variable domain, filled in from reference TRBV11-2 and TRBJ2-7, reads EAGVAQSPRYKIIEKRQSVAFWCNPISGHATLYWYQQILGQGPKLLIQFQNNGVVDDSQLPKDRFSAERLKGVDSTLKIQPAKLEDSAVYLCASSLRLGTLEQYFGPGTRLTVT.

This clonotype was counted only a few times. The V call is TRBV12-3 or TRBV12-4, the J call TRBJ1-3; maybe TRBD1 (5 bases). This CDR3 contains 13 residues. V gave up 5 bases and J gave up 8 bases, with 13 bases separating them. The CDR3 sequence is CASSLPRGYTIYF. CDR3 bases: TGTGCCAGCAGTCTCCCCCGGGGGTACACCATATATTTT.

The chain is built from TRBV12-3 or TRBV12-4 and TRBJ1-1, with a tentative D call TRBD1 (5 bases). V was cut by 4 bases and J by 6 bases, with 12 bases left in between. The CDR3 length is 13 residues. The CDR3 protein is CASSSYRGSEAFF. The CDR3 nucleotides are TGTGCCAGCAGTTCCTACCGGGGCTCTGAAGCTTTCTTT.

This clonotype has ten or more counts. The chain links TRBV29-1 to TRBJ1-4, with 8 bases identical to TRBD1. V shed 7 bases and J 3 bases; nucleotides not matched to a gene: 4. Per the germline V gene, CDR1 is SQVTM and CDR2 is ANQGSEA. The CDR3 is 13 amino acids. The CDR3 reads CSGARGPNEKLFF. CDR3 DNA: TGCAGCGGCGCCAGGGGGCCTAATGAAAAACTGTTTTTT.